The T cell receptor beta chain described here comes from a study of T cell changes during pregnancy in multiple sclerosis. The CDR3 sequence is 12 residues long. Germline CDR1 SQVTM, CDR2 ANQGSEA. Trimming cost V 7 bases and J 0 bases, with 9 bases left between them. Sequencing used immunoSEQ multiplex PCR; TCRdb keeps in-frame clones, though not all of them. The table shows approximately 44,000 clones, with roughly 87% occurring only once. This clone has a handful of counts. This TCR derives from a female donor with multiple sclerosis, enrolled in a pregnancy study. J is TRBJ1-1 and V is TRBV29-1; D remains ambiguous. Material: CD4+ T cells from peripheral blood mononuclear cells, obtained in the first trimester of pregnancy. The DNA of the CDR3 is TGCAGCGGTGGACTCCTGAACACTGAAGCTTTCTTT. Translated, it gives CSGGLLNTEAFF.